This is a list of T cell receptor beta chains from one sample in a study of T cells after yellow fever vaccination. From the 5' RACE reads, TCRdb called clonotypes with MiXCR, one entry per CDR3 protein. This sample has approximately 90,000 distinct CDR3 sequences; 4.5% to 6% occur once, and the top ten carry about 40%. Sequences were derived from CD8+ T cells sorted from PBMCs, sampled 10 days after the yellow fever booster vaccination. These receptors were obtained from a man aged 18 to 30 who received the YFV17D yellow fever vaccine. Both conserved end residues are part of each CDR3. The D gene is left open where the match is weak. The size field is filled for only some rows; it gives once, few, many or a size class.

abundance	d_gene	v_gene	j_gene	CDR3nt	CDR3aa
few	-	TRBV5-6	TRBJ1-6	TGTGCCAGCAGCTTGACGGCCCTAGGGATTACACCCCTCCACTTT	CASSLTALGITPLHF
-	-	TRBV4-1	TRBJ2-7	TGCGCCAGCAGCCAAGCGGGGGCCTTTGCCGAGCAGTACTTC	CASSQAGAFAEQYF
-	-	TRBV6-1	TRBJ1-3	TGTGCCAGCAGGGCTCCCCAGGCTTCTGGAAACACCATATATTTT	CASRAPQASGNTIYF
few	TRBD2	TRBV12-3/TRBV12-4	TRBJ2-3	TGTGCCAGCAGGAGCGGGGTTTGGACAGATACGCAGTATTTT	CASRSGVWTDTQYF
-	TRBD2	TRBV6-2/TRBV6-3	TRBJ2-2	TGTGCGAGCGGGGTTTCCTCCGGGGAGCTGTTTTTT	CASGVSSGELFF
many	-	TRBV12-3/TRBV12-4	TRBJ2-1	TGTGCCAGCAGTTACGGGAGCTCCTACAATGAGCAGTTCTTC	CASSYGSSYNEQFF
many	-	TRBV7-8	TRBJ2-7	TGTGCCAGCAACCTCGCTGGGGGGGCCCGTGACGAGCAGTACTTC	CASNLAGGARDEQYF
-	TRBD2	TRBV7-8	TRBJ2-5	TGTGCCAGCAGCTTAGCTTCACTAGCGGGGGGTGGGACCCAGTACTTC	CASSLASLAGGGTQYF
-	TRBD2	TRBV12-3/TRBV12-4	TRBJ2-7	TGTGCCAGCAGTTTAGGGGCCGGGACTAGCGCCCTCGAGCAGTACTTC	CASSLGAGTSALEQYF
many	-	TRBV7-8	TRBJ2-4	TGTGCCAGCAGCTTAGGGGGGGATCCCATTCAGTACTTC	CASSLGGDPIQYF
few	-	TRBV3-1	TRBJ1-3	TGTGCCAGCAGCCAAGCAGGCGACTCTGGAAACACCATATATTTT	CASSQAGDSGNTIYF
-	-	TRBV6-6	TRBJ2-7	TGTGCCAGCAGTTATCCCCCCAGGGCAGCCGAGCAGTACTTC	CASSYPPRAAEQYF
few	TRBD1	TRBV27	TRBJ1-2	TGTGCCAGCAGTTTACTCGGACAGGGGGGCGGCTACACCTTC	CASSLLGQGGGYTF
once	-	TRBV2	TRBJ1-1	TGTGCCAGCATAAGAGTTGATGCTTTCTTT	CASIRVDAFF
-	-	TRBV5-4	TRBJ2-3	TGTGCCAGCAGCGCGCCCGGGACGACAACTCTTCCAGATACGCAGTATTTT	CASSAPGTTTLPDTQYF
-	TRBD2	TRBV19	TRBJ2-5	TGTGCCAGTAGTATTGGGACTAGCGGACCTCAGGGGACCCAGTACTTC	CASSIGTSGPQGTQYF
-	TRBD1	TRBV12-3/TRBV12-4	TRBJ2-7	TGTGCCAGCAGTGGACCCGGGACAGGGGACTACGAGCAGTACTTC	CASSGPGTGDYEQYF
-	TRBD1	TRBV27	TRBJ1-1	TGTGCCAGCAGCCCACGGCAGGGGGCATCTGAAGCTTTCTTT	CASSPRQGASEAFF
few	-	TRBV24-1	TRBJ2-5	TGTGCCACCAGTGATTGGGCCTCCGCGGAGACCCAGTACTTC	CATSDWASAETQYF
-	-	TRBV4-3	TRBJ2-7	TGCGCCAGCAGCCAGGGCCGGGACATCTCCTACGAGCAGTACTTC	CASSQGRDISYEQYF
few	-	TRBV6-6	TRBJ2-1	TGTGCCAGCAGTTATGCCCATGAGCAGTTCTTC	CASSYAHEQFF
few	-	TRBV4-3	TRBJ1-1	TGCGCCAGCAGCCAAGTAACAGGGAGGAACACTGAAGCTTTCTTT	CASSQVTGRNTEAFF
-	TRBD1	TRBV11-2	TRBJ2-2	TGTGCCAGCAGCTTGGTGGGACAGGTGAACACCGGGGAGCTGTTTTTT	CASSLVGQVNTGELFF
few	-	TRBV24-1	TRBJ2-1	TGTGCCACCAGTGAGGGGTATGAGCAGTTCTTC	CATSEGYEQFF
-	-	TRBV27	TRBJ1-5	TGTGCCAGCAGTTTAGACCGGGGAGGCAATCAGCCCCAGCATTTT	CASSLDRGGNQPQHF